The rows below give T cell receptor beta chains drawn from one sample of a study of read filtering for tumor transcriptome and immune sequencing. TCRdb recomputed calls from the reads with MiXCR, one row per CDR3 protein. This table holds some 22,000 distinct CDR3 sequences, roughly an eighth found once. The sequenced sample consisted of a population of CD138-negative cells sorted from bone marrow. All receptors come from a donor at least 40 years old with multiple myeloma. Both conserved end residues are part of each CDR3. D genes are given only for firm matches. A clone size is listed for some rows: how often the clone was seen (once, few, many), or a class if it is expanded.

D gene: TRBD1
clone size: many
CDR3 length: 15
J gene: TRBJ2-1
V gene: TRBV5-1
CDR3 DNA: TGCGCCAGCAGCCCACGACAGGGCCTGGGTAATGAGCAGTTCTTC
CDR3 protein: CASSPRQGLGNEQFF

D gene: TRBD1
clone size: many
CDR3 length: 19
J gene: TRBJ1-2
V gene: TRBV20-1
CDR3 DNA: TGCAGTGCTACTCTCGTTATTAGGGACAGGGGGCTTTCTAACTATGGCTACACCTTC
CDR3 protein: CSATLVIRDRGLSNYGYTF

D gene: -
clone size: many
CDR3 length: 11
J gene: TRBJ1-1
V gene: TRBV28
CDR3 DNA: TGTGCCAGCAGGTACGCCAGTGAAGCTTTCTTT
CDR3 protein: CASRYASEAFF

D gene: TRBD2
clone size: many
CDR3 length: 14
J gene: TRBJ2-7
V gene: TRBV7-2
CDR3 DNA: TGTGCCAGCAGCTCAACCGGGACTAACTACGAGCAGTACTTC
CDR3 protein: CASSSTGTNYEQYF

D gene: TRBD2
clone size: -
CDR3 length: 16
J gene: TRBJ2-2
V gene: TRBV20-1
CDR3 DNA: TGCAGTGCTAGGGGTCAGACTAGCGGATACACCGGGGAGCTGTTTTTT
CDR3 protein: CSARGQTSGYTGELFF

D gene: TRBD1
clone size: -
CDR3 length: 14
J gene: TRBJ2-7
V gene: TRBV28
CDR3 DNA: TGTGCCAGCAGTTACCGGGACAGGGACTACGAGCAGTACTTC
CDR3 protein: CASSYRDRDYEQYF

D gene: TRBD2
clone size: -
CDR3 length: 15
J gene: TRBJ2-2
V gene: TRBV6-2/TRBV6-3
CDR3 DNA: TGTGCCAGCAGTCGCGGGAGGGCCAACACCGGGGAGCTGTTTTTT
CDR3 protein: CASSRGRANTGELFF

D gene: -
clone size: few
CDR3 length: 12
J gene: TRBJ1-1
V gene: TRBV7-2
CDR3 DNA: TGTGCCAGCAGCTTACTGTTCACTGAAGCTTTCTTT
CDR3 protein: CASSLLFTEAFF

D gene: -
clone size: -
CDR3 length: 15
J gene: TRBJ1-1
V gene: TRBV4-1
CDR3 DNA: TGCGCCAGCAGCCAAGGCGACCGGAGAGGCTCTGAAGCTTTCTTT
CDR3 protein: CASSQGDRRGSEAFF

D gene: TRBD2
clone size: many
CDR3 length: 15
J gene: TRBJ2-1
V gene: TRBV5-4
CDR3 DNA: TGTGCCAGCAGCCCGCGACTAGCGGGAGCCAATGAGCAGTTCTTC
CDR3 protein: CASSPRLAGANEQFF

D gene: -
clone size: few
CDR3 length: 15
J gene: TRBJ1-6
V gene: TRBV9
CDR3 DNA: TGTGCCAGTAGCCTGGGCAATTATGGGGATTCACCCCTCCACTTT
CDR3 protein: CASSLGNYGDSPLHF

D gene: TRBD1
clone size: many
CDR3 length: 16
J gene: TRBJ2-7
V gene: TRBV4-2
CDR3 DNA: TGTGCCAGCAGCCAAGATTTGGGGACAGGGGGCGACGAGCAGTACTTC
CDR3 protein: CASSQDLGTGGDEQYF

D gene: TRBD1
clone size: -
CDR3 length: 16
J gene: TRBJ1-5
V gene: TRBV5-6
CDR3 DNA: TGTGCCAGCAGCTTGGAGGGGACAGGGTCCAATCAGCCCCAGCATTTT
CDR3 protein: CASSLEGTGSNQPQHF

D gene: -
clone size: -
CDR3 length: 16
J gene: TRBJ2-1
V gene: TRBV4-1
CDR3 DNA: TGCGCCAGCAGCCAAGATCTGCAGCCAGAGTACAATGAGCAGTTCTTC
CDR3 protein: CASSQDLQPEYNEQFF

D gene: -
clone size: many
CDR3 length: 16
J gene: TRBJ1-5
V gene: TRBV23-1
CDR3 DNA: TGCGCCAGCAGTCATACCGAGGGTCGGCGTTATCAGCCCCAGCATTTT
CDR3 protein: CASSHTEGRRYQPQHF

D gene: -
clone size: many
CDR3 length: 16
J gene: TRBJ1-1
V gene: TRBV28
CDR3 DNA: TGTGCCAGCAGTTTTAGAGGGAGGGCGATCGACACTGAAGCTTTCTTT
CDR3 protein: CASSFRGRAIDTEAFF

D gene: -
clone size: many
CDR3 length: 13
J gene: TRBJ2-1
V gene: TRBV18
CDR3 DNA: TGTGCCGGCTCACCACGGGGGGCAGATGAGCAGTTCTTC
CDR3 protein: CAGSPRGADEQFF

D gene: -
clone size: -
CDR3 length: 15
J gene: TRBJ2-7
V gene: TRBV28
CDR3 DNA: TGTGCCAGCAGTTCAATCGGGGTTATGCGCTACGAGCAGTACTTC
CDR3 protein: CASSSIGVMRYEQYF

D gene: -
clone size: many
CDR3 length: 14
J gene: TRBJ1-5
V gene: TRBV23-1
CDR3 DNA: TGCGCCAGCAGTCAAAAAAGTAGCAATCAGCCCCAGCATTTT
CDR3 protein: CASSQKSSNQPQHF

D gene: TRBD2
clone size: many
CDR3 length: 15
J gene: TRBJ2-2
V gene: TRBV6-1
CDR3 DNA: TGTGCCAGCAGACCAGCGGGAACGAACACCGGGGAGCTGTTTTTT
CDR3 protein: CASRPAGTNTGELFF

D gene: -
clone size: many
CDR3 length: 16
J gene: TRBJ2-1
V gene: TRBV4-1
CDR3 DNA: TGCGCCAGCAGCCAAGATCAGGGAAAGGGGTCCTTTGAGCAGTTCTTC
CDR3 protein: CASSQDQGKGSFEQFF

D gene: -
clone size: many
CDR3 length: 15
J gene: TRBJ1-6
V gene: TRBV7-9
CDR3 DNA: TGTGCCAGCAGCTTAGAGGGAGTCGGGGTTTCACCCCTCCACTTT
CDR3 protein: CASSLEGVGVSPLHF

D gene: -
clone size: -
CDR3 length: 15
J gene: TRBJ2-1
V gene: TRBV28
CDR3 DNA: TGTGCCAGCAGAAAAACAGGGAGCTCCTACAATGAGCAGTTCTTC
CDR3 protein: CASRKTGSSYNEQFF

D gene: -
clone size: many
CDR3 length: 14
J gene: TRBJ1-1
V gene: TRBV7-3
CDR3 DNA: TGTGCCAGCAGCCTAGGGCACCAGGGCGCTGAAGCTTTCTTT
CDR3 protein: CASSLGHQGAEAFF

D gene: TRBD1
clone size: few
CDR3 length: 13
J gene: TRBJ1-1
V gene: TRBV2
CDR3 DNA: TGTGCCAGCCGGGGACAGTGGAACACTGAAGCTTTCTTT
CDR3 protein: CASRGQWNTEAFF

D gene: -
clone size: many
CDR3 length: 13
J gene: TRBJ1-1
V gene: TRBV27
CDR3 DNA: TGTGCCAGCAGTTGGGTGCAGAACACTGAAGCTTTCTTT
CDR3 protein: CASSWVQNTEAFF

D gene: TRBD2
clone size: many
CDR3 length: 16
J gene: TRBJ2-7
V gene: TRBV7-9
CDR3 DNA: TGTGCCAGCAGCTCCCTTTTGGGACTAGCGGCCTACGAGCAGTACTTC
CDR3 protein: CASSSLLGLAAYEQYF

D gene: -
clone size: many
CDR3 length: 14
J gene: TRBJ2-1
V gene: TRBV11-2
CDR3 DNA: TGTGCCAGCAGCTTATCAGACTTATACAATGAGCAGTTCTTC
CDR3 protein: CASSLSDLYNEQFF

D gene: -
clone size: many
CDR3 length: 13
J gene: TRBJ2-1
V gene: TRBV5-1
CDR3 DNA: TGCGCCAGCAGTTTGATGGGAAGAGGTGAGCAGTTCTTC
CDR3 protein: CASSLMGRGEQFF

D gene: -
clone size: few
CDR3 length: 13
J gene: TRBJ1-5
V gene: TRBV19
CDR3 DNA: TGTGCCAGTTCCCCGGGACCGAATCAGCCCCAGCATTTT
CDR3 protein: CASSPGPNQPQHF

D gene: TRBD2
clone size: -
CDR3 length: 14
J gene: TRBJ2-3
V gene: TRBV5-1
CDR3 DNA: TGCGCCAGCAGGACTAGCGGGAGCACAGATACGCTGTATTTT
CDR3 protein: CASRTSGSTDTLYF

D gene: TRBD2
clone size: many
CDR3 length: 21
J gene: TRBJ2-1
V gene: TRBV11-2
CDR3 DNA: TGTGCCAGCAGCTTAGGTCTCTTACTAGCGGGTACTCTTGCCCGTTACAATGAGCAGTTCTTC
CDR3 protein: CASSLGLLLAGTLARYNEQFF

D gene: -
clone size: many
CDR3 length: 13
J gene: TRBJ1-5
V gene: TRBV7-9
CDR3 DNA: TGTGCCAGCAGCTCCGTAGGAAATCAGCCCCAGCATTTT
CDR3 protein: CASSSVGNQPQHF

D gene: -
clone size: -
CDR3 length: 15
J gene: TRBJ1-5
V gene: TRBV7-2
CDR3 DNA: TGTGCCAGCAGCTTAACCTCCAGTAGCAATCAGCCCCAGCATTTT
CDR3 protein: CASSLTSSSNQPQHF

D gene: -
clone size: many
CDR3 length: 15
J gene: TRBJ1-6
V gene: TRBV20-1
CDR3 DNA: TGCAGTGCTAGAGAACCGGGACTGGGGGACTCACCCCTCCACTTT
CDR3 protein: CSAREPGLGDSPLHF

D gene: TRBD1
clone size: many
CDR3 length: 12
J gene: TRBJ2-7
V gene: TRBV3-1
CDR3 DNA: TGTGCCAGCAGCCCCACAGGGGGCGAGCAGTACTTC
CDR3 protein: CASSPTGGEQYF

D gene: -
clone size: many
CDR3 length: 14
J gene: TRBJ2-3
V gene: TRBV3-1
CDR3 DNA: TGTGCCAGCAGCCGGGACCGTCGCACAGATACGCAGTATTTT
CDR3 protein: CASSRDRRTDTQYF

D gene: -
clone size: -
CDR3 length: 15
J gene: TRBJ2-3
V gene: TRBV6-1
CDR3 DNA: TGTGCCAGCAGTGACCAAGCGGGTAGCACAGATATGCAGTATTTT
CDR3 protein: CASSDQAGSTDMQYF

D gene: -
clone size: -
CDR3 length: 11
J gene: TRBJ1-1
V gene: TRBV5-4
CDR3 DNA: TGTGCCAGCAGCTTGGGCAGGGAAGCTTTCTTT
CDR3 protein: CASSLGREAFF

D gene: -
clone size: -
CDR3 length: 13
J gene: TRBJ2-7
V gene: TRBV6-6
CDR3 DNA: TGTGCCAGCTGTTACGACGGAGCCTACGAGCAGTACTTC
CDR3 protein: CASCYDGAYEQYF

D gene: -
clone size: many
CDR3 length: 14
J gene: TRBJ2-5
V gene: TRBV3-1
CDR3 DNA: TGTGCCAGCAGCCAATCTGGTAGCAGGGAGACCCAGTACTTC
CDR3 protein: CASSQSGSRETQYF